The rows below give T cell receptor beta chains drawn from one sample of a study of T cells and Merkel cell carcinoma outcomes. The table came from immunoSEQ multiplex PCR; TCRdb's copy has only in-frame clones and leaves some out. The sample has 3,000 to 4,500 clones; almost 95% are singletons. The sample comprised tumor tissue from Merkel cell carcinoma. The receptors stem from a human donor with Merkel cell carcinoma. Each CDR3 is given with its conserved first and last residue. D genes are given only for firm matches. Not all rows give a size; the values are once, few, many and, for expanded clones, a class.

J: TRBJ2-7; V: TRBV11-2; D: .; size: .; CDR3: CASSPLFASYEQYF; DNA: TGTGCCAGCAGCCCCTTGTTTGCTTCCTACGAGCAGTACTTC
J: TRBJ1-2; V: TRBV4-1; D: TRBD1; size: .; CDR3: CASSLGQGLLGYTF; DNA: TGCGCCAGCAGCCTAGGACAGGGGTTGTTAGGCTACACCTTC
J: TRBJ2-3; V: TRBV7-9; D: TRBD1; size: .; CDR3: CASSPGQGLKDTQYF; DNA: TGTGCCAGCAGCCCCGGACAGGGCTTAAAAGATACGCAGTATTTT
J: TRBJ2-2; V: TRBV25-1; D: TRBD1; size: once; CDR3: CASSIGGRGRTGELFF; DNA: TGTGCCAGCAGTATAGGGGGCAGGGGACGCACCGGGGAGCTGTTTTTT
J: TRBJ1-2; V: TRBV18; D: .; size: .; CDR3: CASSPLTANLYGYTF; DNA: TGTGCCAGCTCACCACTAACAGCTAACCTCTATGGCTACACCTTC
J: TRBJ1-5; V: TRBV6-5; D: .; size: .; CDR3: CVSSLGGGGNQPQHF; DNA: TGTGTCAGCAGTTTGGGGGGCGGAGGCAATCAGCCCCAGCATTTT
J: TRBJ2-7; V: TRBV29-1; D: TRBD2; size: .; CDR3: CSVAYGREGHEQYF; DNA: TGCAGCGTTGCTTACGGGAGGGAGGGCCACGAGCAGTACTTC
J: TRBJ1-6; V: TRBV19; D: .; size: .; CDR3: CASSITNSPLHF; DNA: TGTGCCAGTAGTATAACCAATTCACCCCTCCACTTT
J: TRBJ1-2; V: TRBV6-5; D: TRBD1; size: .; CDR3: CASSRQGNYGYTF; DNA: TGTGCCAGCAGTAGACAGGGAAACTATGGCTACACCTTC
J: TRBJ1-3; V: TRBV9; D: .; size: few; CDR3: CASSASSGNTIYF; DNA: TGTGCCAGCAGCGCGAGCTCTGGAAACACCATATATTTT
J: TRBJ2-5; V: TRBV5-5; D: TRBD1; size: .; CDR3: CASSLTGGETQYF; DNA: TGTGCCAGCAGCCTGACAGGGGGGGAGACCCAGTACTTC
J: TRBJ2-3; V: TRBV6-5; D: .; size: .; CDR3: CASSTGDNTDTQYF; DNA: TGTGCCAGCAGCACAGGAGACAACACAGATACGCAGTATTTT
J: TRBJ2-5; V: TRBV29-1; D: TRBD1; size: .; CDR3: CSVEVTGGTQYF; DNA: TGCAGCGTTGAGGTGACAGGGGGGACCCAGTACTTC
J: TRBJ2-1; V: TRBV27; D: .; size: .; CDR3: CASSLYISNEQFF; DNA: TGTGCCAGCAGTTTATATATTAGTAATGAGCAGTTCTTC
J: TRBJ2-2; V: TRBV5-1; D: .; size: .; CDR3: CASSLDPGNTGELFF; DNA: TGCGCCAGCAGCTTGGATCCCGGAAACACCGGGGAGCTGTTTTTT
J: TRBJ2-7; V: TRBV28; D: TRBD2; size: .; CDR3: CASSSISGSLYEQYF; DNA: TGTGCCAGCAGTTCAATAAGCGGGAGTTTGTACGAGCAGTACTTC
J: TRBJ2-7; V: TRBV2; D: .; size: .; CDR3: CASSNRVYEQYF; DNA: TGTGCCAGCAGTAACAGGGTGTACGAGCAGTACTTC
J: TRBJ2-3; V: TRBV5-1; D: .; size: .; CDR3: CASSLGYGGENTDTQYF; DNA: TGCGCCAGCAGCCTGGGGTACGGGGGCGAGAACACAGATACGCAGTATTTT
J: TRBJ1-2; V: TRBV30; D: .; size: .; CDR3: CASKGGIGYGYTF; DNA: TGTGCCTCGAAAGGGGGGATAGGCTATGGCTACACCTTC
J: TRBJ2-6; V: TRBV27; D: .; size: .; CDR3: CASSSGTYSGANVLTF; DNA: TGTGCCAGCAGTTCCGGGACTTACTCTGGGGCCAACGTCCTGACTTTC
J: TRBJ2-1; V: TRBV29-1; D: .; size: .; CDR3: CSGAETQDNEQFF; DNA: TGCAGCGGGGCGGAAACCCAAGACAATGAGCAGTTCTTC
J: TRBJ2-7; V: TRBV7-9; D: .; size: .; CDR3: CASRDQGSEQYF; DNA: TGTGCCAGCAGGGATCAGGGGTCTGAGCAGTACTTC
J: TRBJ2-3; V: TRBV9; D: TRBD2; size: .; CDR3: CASSVSGTRVADTQYF; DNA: TGTGCCAGCAGCGTTTCCGGGACTAGAGTAGCAGATACGCAGTATTTT
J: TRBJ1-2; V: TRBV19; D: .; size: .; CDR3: CASSIGQDYWYGYTF; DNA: TGTGCCAGTAGTATAGGACAGGACTACTGGTATGGCTACACCTTC
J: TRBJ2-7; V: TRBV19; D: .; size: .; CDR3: CATGRDETYEQYF; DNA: TGTGCCACCGGCCGGGACGAAACTTACGAGCAGTACTTC
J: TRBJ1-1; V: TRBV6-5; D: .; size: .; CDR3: CASSSFEVAEAFF; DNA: TGTGCCAGCAGTTCCTTCGAGGTAGCTGAAGCTTTCTTT
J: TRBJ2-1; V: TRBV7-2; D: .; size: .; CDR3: CASSQDRYNEQFF; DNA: TGTGCCAGCAGCCAGGATCGTTACAATGAGCAGTTCTTC